This TCR beta chain appears in the sequencing data of a study of blood T cells in healthy people across ages. The study's findings and limits: As age increased, TCR beta diversity per million T cells fell in a roughly linear fashion. The long-lived group displayed more naive CD4+ cells, plus higher diversity, than the aged donors did.

Germline V gives CDR1 SGHKS, CDR2 YYEKEE (reference sequence). V lost 3 bases and J lost 0, with 16 bases in between. The CDR3 totals 17 residues. With regard to this clonotype: The antigen is unknown.

A second about 6 to 12 cycle PCR used barcoded and J-beta primers. One entry per CDR3 protein results from TCRdb running MiXCR on the 5' RACE reads. The data show 800,000 to 900,000 distinct CDR3 sequences, about 59% seen once. Donors each provided roughly 11 milliliters of peripheral blood. The TCR originated in a young man in good health. Sequencing was done on a sample of blood. The chain combines TRBV5-5 with TRBJ2-1, with D hard to call. The CDR3: CASSSYLTQSSYNEQFF. DNA of the CDR3: TGTGCCAGCAGCTCTTATCTCACGCAAAGCTCCTACAATGAGCAGTTCTTC.